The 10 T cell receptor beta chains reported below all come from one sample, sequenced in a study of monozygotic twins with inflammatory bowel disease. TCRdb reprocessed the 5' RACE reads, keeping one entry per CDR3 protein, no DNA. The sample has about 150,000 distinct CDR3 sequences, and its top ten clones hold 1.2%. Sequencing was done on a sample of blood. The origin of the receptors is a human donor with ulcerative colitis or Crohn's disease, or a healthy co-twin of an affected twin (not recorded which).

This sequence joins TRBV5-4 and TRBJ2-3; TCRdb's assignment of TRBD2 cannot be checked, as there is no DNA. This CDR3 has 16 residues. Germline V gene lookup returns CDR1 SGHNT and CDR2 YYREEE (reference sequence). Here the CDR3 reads CASSFPTSGRNDTQYF.

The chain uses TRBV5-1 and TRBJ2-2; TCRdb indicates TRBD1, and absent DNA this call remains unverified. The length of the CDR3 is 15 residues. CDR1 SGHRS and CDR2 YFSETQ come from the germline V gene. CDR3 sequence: CASSVTTGLTGELFF. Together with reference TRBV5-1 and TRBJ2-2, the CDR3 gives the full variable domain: KAGVTQTPRYLIKTRGQQVTLSCSPISGHRSVSWYQQTPGQGLQFLFEYFSETQRNKGNFPGRFSGRQFSNSRSEMNVSTLELGDSALYLCASSVTTGLTGELFFGEGSRLTVL.

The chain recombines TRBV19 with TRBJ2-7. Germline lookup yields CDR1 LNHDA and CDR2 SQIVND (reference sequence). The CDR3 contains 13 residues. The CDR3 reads CASSIDLSFEQYF.

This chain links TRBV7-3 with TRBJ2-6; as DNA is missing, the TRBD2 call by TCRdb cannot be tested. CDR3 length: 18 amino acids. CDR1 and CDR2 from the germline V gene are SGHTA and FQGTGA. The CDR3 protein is CASSPLVSEGDGANVLTF.

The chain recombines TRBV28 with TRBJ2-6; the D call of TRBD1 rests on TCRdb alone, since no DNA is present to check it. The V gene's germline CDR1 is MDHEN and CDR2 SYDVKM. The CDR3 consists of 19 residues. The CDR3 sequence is CASRSRTGGSLAGANVLTF.

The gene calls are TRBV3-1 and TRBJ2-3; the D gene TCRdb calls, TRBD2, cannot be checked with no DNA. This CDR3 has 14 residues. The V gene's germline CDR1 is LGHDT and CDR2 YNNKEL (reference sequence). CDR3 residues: CASSPSGGTDTQYF.

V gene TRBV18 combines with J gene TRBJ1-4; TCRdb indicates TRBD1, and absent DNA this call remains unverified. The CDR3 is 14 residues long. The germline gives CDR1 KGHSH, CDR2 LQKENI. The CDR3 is CASSRGQSNEKLFF.

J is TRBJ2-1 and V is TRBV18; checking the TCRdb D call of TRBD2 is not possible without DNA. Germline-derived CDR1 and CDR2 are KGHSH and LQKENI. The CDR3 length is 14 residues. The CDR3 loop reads CASTSGVLSNEQLF.

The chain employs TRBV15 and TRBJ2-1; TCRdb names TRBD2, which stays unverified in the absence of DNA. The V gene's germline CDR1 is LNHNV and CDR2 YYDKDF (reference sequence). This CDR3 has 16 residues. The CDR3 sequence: CATSSGWAREYNEQFF.

The CDR3 is CASSPRGGRGTEAFF. V usage is TRBV5-8 and J usage is TRBJ1-1; TCRdb proposes TRBD1, but this gene call is untestable without DNA. The CDR3 contains 15 residues. Germline assignment: CDR1 SGHTS and CDR2 YDEGEE.